The 23 T cell receptor beta chains presented below share a single source sample, sequenced in a study of response to subunit inactivated influenza vaccine. TCRdb processed the RT-PCR reads anew with MiXCR; each CDR3 protein has one entry. The data hold roughly 630,000 distinct CDR3 sequences, with 12% to 15% observed a single time. The input for sequencing was PBMCs from blood, taken less than 15 days before vaccination. These receptors all come from a man aged 50 to 59 who received an inactivated influenza vaccine.

In this sample, this clonotype turned up many times. One end of the junction fails to match germline, which may point to a read error. V gene TRBV5-1 combines with J gene TRBJ2-7; possibly TRBD1 for D (5 bases). CDR1 and CDR2 from the germline V gene are SGHRS and YFSETQ. The CDR3 runs to 11 residues. Here the CDR3 DNA reads TGTGCCAGCAGTTTAGGGGACGAGCAGTACTTC. It encodes CASSLGDEQYF.

This clonotype showed up many times. The rearrangement joins TRBV11-2 to TRBJ2-1, with 7 positions matching TRBD2. Looked up from germline, CDR1 is SGHAT and CDR2 is FQNNGV. The ends lost 1 base at V and 14 bases at J; junction bases unmatched: 8. The CDR3 is 13 amino acids. DNA of the CDR3: TGTGCCAGCAGCTTAGGGCTAGCGGCGAACGAGTTCTTC. It encodes CASSLGLAANEFF.

The chain uses TRBV30 and TRBJ1-6; weak D call: TRBD1 (5 bases). The CDR3 is 15 residues long. Looked up from germline, CDR1 is GTSNPN and CDR2 is SVGIG (reference sequence). V was trimmed by 2 bases and J by 10 bases, leaving 18 bases between them. In nucleotides, the CDR3 is TGTGCCTGGAGTCCGGAGCAGGGTTTGCGGTCACCCCTCCACTTT. The encoded protein is CAWSPEQGLRSPLHF.

The table lists this clonotype with a few counts. The rearrangement links TRBV27 to TRBJ1-5; no firm D call. The CDR3 contains 13 residues. Trimming stripped 1 base from V and 2 bases from J, with 3 bases between. Germline V gene lookup returns CDR1 MNHEY and CDR2 SMNVEV (reference sequence). CDR3 nucleotide sequence: TGTGCCAGCAGTTTATTTGGCAATCAGCCCCAGCATTTT. Its protein product is CASSLFGNQPQHF.

This sequence joins TRBV28 and TRBJ2-1; 8 bases agree with TRBD2. The CDR3 consists of 17 residues. Germline CDR1 reads MDHEN; CDR2 reads SYDVKM. Trimming at V came to 5 bases and at J to 5 bases, leaving 14 bases not matched to a gene. The CDR3 loop reads CASSGKTFSGRDNEQFF. The CDR3 nucleotides are TGTGCCAGCAGTGGGAAGACATTCAGCGGGAGAGACAATGAGCAGTTCTTC.

This clonotype was seen more than once but under ten times. The genes are TRBV20-1 and TRBJ2-5; TRBD1 matches at 12 bases. Germline values: CDR1 DFQATT, CDR2 SNEGSKA (reference sequence). CDR3 length equals 13 residues. The DNA of the CDR3 is TGCAGCCCCGGGACAGGGGGCGGGGAGACCCAGTACTTC. Translating gives CSPGTGGGETQYF.

This clonotype was counted a few times. This rearrangement joins TRBV5-5 to TRBJ1-1; 8 bases are shared with TRBD1. CDR1 SGHKS and CDR2 YYEKEE come from the germline V gene (reference sequence). CDR3 length: 15 amino acids. The junction had 7 bases not matched to a gene; V was cut back by 5 bases and J by 1 base. The CDR3 reads CASRTTGAGNTEAFF. The CDR3 nucleotides are TGTGCCAGCAGAACGACAGGGGCGGGGAACACTGAAGCTTTCTTT. Using reference TRBV5-5 and TRBJ1-1 for the parts outside the CDR3, the full variable domain is DAGVTQSPTHLIKTRGQQVTLRCSPISGHKSVSWYQQVLGQGPQFIFQYYEKEERGRGNFPDRFSARQFPNYSSELNVNALLLGDSALYLCASRTTGAGNTEAFFGQGTRLTVV.

This clonotype has at least ten counts. V is TRBV20-1 and J is TRBJ1-3; no firm D call. Germline V CDR1 and CDR2: DFQATT, SNEGSKA (reference sequence). Trimming removed 5 bases from V and 0 bases from J, with 14 bases in between. The CDR3 is 15 amino acids. CDR3 sequence reads: CSAPLILGSGNTIYF. For the CDR3, the DNA is TGCAGTGCTCCTCTCATCCTAGGCTCTGGAAACACCATATATTTT.

This clonotype was recorded many times. The CDR3 coding sequence is TGCAGCGCCGAGGGGGAGTCTCTCAAGGGGGGCTACACCTTC. It is translated as CSAEGESLKGGYTF. The chain couples TRBV29-1 to TRBJ1-2; perhaps TRBD1 as D (6 bases). CDR1 is SQVTM, CDR2 ANQGSEA, per germline. V was cut by 7 bases and J by 8 bases, with 23 bases left in between. The CDR3 consists of 14 residues.

This clonotype occurred once. This sequence joins TRBV7-2 and TRBJ2-3; the match to TRBD2 covers 10 bases. In germline, CDR1 is SGHTA, CDR2 FQGNSA. The CDR3 extends over 16 amino acids. V gave up 5 bases and J gave up 3 bases; unmatched junction bases: 8. The CDR3 nucleotides read TGTGCCAGCAGCGCCCTAGCGGGGGATCGAACAGATACGCAGTATTTT. Translated: CASSALAGDRTDTQYF. The full variable domain, rest sourced from reference TRBV7-2 and TRBJ2-3, is GAGVSQSPSNKVTEKGKDVELRCDPISGHTALYWYRQSLGQGLEFLIYFQGNSAPDKSGLPSDRFSAERTGGSVSTLTIQRTQQEDSAVYLCASSALAGDRTDTQYFGPGTRLTVL.

The gene calls are TRBV6-2 or TRBV6-3 and TRBJ1-2, with D uncertain. CDR3 length equals 11 residues. V lost 4 bases to trimming and J lost 7 bases, with 7 bases between them. CDR1 is MNHEY and CDR2 is SVGEGT in the germline V gene. The CDR3, as DNA: TGTGCCAGCAGTTTGTCGGGTGGCTACACCTTC. Translating it yields CASSLSGGYTF.

This clonotype was detected many times. This rearrangement joins TRBV7-9 to TRBJ2-3; D unclear. CDR3 size: 12 residues. Trimming took 1 base from V and 5 from J, leaving 4 bases between them. CDR1 and CDR2 from the germline V gene are SEHNR and FQNEAQ (reference sequence). The CDR3 nucleotides are TGTGCCAGCAGCTTAGTGATAGATACGCAGTATTTT. It encodes CASSLVIDTQYF.

This clonotype was counted many times. The chain uses TRBV20-1 and TRBJ2-1; the D gene is possibly TRBD2 (5 bases). Looked up from germline, CDR1 is DFQATT and CDR2 is SNEGSKA (reference sequence). The CDR3 is made up of 11 amino acids. V lost 6 bases and J lost 10, with 13 bases in between. The CDR3 here is CSASRRVEQFF. The CDR3 nucleotides are TGCAGTGCCAGTAGGCGGGTCGAGCAGTTCTTC.

This clonotype occurred a few times. The CDR3 loop reads CASSLDGASGRQTQYF. The CDR3 region has the DNA TGTGCCAGCAGCTTGGATGGTGCTAGCGGCAGGCAGACCCAGTACTTC. The chain joins TRBV5-5 to TRBJ2-5; 7 nucleotides match TRBD2. CDR1 is SGHKS and CDR2 is YYEKEE in the germline V gene (reference sequence). With V trimmed by 0 bases and J by 6 bases, 11 bases remained unmatched. The CDR3 runs 16 residues.

In its sample, this clonotype was seen a few times. The chain carries TRBV29-1 and TRBJ1-1, with D perhaps matching TRBD1 (5 bases). The V end was cut by 6 bases, the J end by 2 bases, with 13 bases between. This CDR3 spans 13 amino acids. Per germline, CDR1 SQVTM and CDR2 ANQGSEA. CDR3 sequence reads: CSVGEGVNTEAFF. Here the CDR3 DNA reads TGCAGCGTGGGGGAAGGGGTCAACACTGAAGCTTTCTTT.

This clonotype has only a few counts. The J gene is TRBJ2-7, the V gene TRBV12-3 or TRBV12-4; TRBD2 matches 13 bases. J gave up 6 bases and V 5 bases, and 7 bases lay outside the gene matches. The CDR3 extends over 15 amino acids. This chain's CDR3 is CASSTMGTSGTEQYF. As DNA, the CDR3 is TGTGCCAGCAGTACCATGGGGACTAGCGGGACCGAGCAGTACTTC.

This clonotype appeared many times. V gene TRBV20-1 combines with J gene TRBJ2-3, with D unclear. CDR1 is DFQATT, CDR2 SNEGSKA, per germline (reference sequence). V was trimmed by 3 bases and J by 4 bases, leaving 14 bases between them. The CDR3 extends over 14 amino acids. The CDR3 bases are TGCAGTGCTAGCAGCTACAAGTTGGCAGATACGCAGTATTTT. Its translation is CSASSYKLADTQYF.

The table lists this clonotype with a few counts. The chain carries TRBV6-4 and TRBJ2-5; D remains unclear. Germline loops: CDR1 MRHNA, CDR2 SNTAGT. Trimming cost V 4 bases and J 5 bases, with 11 bases left between them. The CDR3 extends over 13 amino acids. The CDR3 nucleotides read TGTGCCAGCAGTGTTAGGGTCGGGGAGACCCAGTACTTC. Translation: CASSVRVGETQYF.

This chain links TRBV10-3 with TRBJ2-1; weak D call: TRBD2 (5 bases). This CDR3 contains 13 residues. Germline V gene sequence: CDR1 ENHRY, CDR2 SYGVKD. Trimming removed 2 bases from V and 4 bases from J, with 6 bases in between. CDR3: CAISEERYNEQFF. CDR3 sequence (DNA): TGTGCCATCAGTGAGGAGCGGTACAATGAGCAGTTCTTC.

This sequence joins TRBV6-5 and TRBJ2-3; no definite D call. CDR3 length: 16 residues. CDR1 and CDR2 from the germline V gene are MNHEY and SVGAGI. V shed 0 bases and J shed 1 base, with 11 bases lying between them. The CDR3 bases are TGTGCCAGCAGTTACTCATTGGGGTTGGGCACAGATACGCAGTATTTT. Its protein is CASSYSLGLGTDTQYF.

The V and J genes are TRBV3-1 and TRBJ1-5; D gene unclear. The CDR3 sequence is 14 residues long. V was shortened by 1 base and J by 5 bases, with 9 bases between the two germline ends. Germline V gene data show CDR1 as LGHDT and CDR2 as YNNKEL (reference sequence). The DNA for the CDR3 is TGTGCCAGCAGCCAAGCATTGAGTTATCAGCCCCAGCATTTT. It codes for CASSQALSYQPQHF.

This clonotype was recorded a few times. This rearrangement joins TRBV20-1 to TRBJ1-1, with D unresolved. CDR1 is DFQATT and CDR2 is SNEGSKA in the germline V gene (reference sequence). V shed 4 bases and J shed 4 bases, with 10 bases lying between them. The CDR3 is 12 residues long. The CDR3 coding sequence is TGCAGTGCTACGGAAGGGATCACTGAAGCTTTCTTT. Translation gives CSATEGITEAFF.

V and J are TRBV20-1 and TRBJ2-7, with 9 nucleotides matching TRBD1. CDR1 and CDR2 from the germline V gene are DFQATT and SNEGSKA (reference sequence). Losses at the gene ends were 6 bases for V and 5 bases for J; bases not matched to a gene: 8. The CDR3 sequence is 13 residues long. CDR3 residues: CSARDRAEDEQYF. CDR3 nucleotide sequence: TGCAGTGCACGGGACAGGGCAGAGGACGAGCAGTACTTC.